This TCR beta chain was retrieved from a study of T cells in women clearing cervical HPV infection. About the study: Cases were women with histologically confirmed HPV16-related CIN3 or worse, including a couple of invasive cancers.

Each participant carried one incident cervical HPV16 infection only. Average input was roughly 1,200 ng genomic DNA for immunoSEQ TCR beta CDR3 amplification. Here immunoSEQ multiplex PCR was the method, and the copy in TCRdb shows in-frame clones only, minus some. This sample's table has more than 25,000 clones. The receptor comes from a woman aged 18 to 75 with a cervical HPV16 infection that either progressed to CIN3+ or cleared (not recorded which). Sequenced input: blood buffy coat.

The sequenced part of the CDR3 DNA is TGTGCCAGCAGCTTAGAAGGGGCGGAAAATGAAAAG. Translating gives CASSLEGAENEK. The entire CDR3 protein is CASSLEGAENEKLFF. The rearrangement uses TRBV7-6 and TRBJ2-2; D possibly corresponds to TRBD1 (5 bases). The read comes to an end 3 residues before the CDR3 does, leaving the germline J gene to fill in the end. The CDR3 has 15 amino acids. Germline values: CDR1 SGHVS, CDR2 FNYEAQ. Looking up the rest from reference TRBV7-6 and TRBJ2-2 gives the full variable domain: GAGVSQSPRYKVTKRGQDVALRCDPISGHVSLYWYRQALGQGPEFLTYFNYEAQQDKSGLPNDRFSAERPEGSISTLTIQRTEQRDSAMYRCASSLEGAENEKLFFGEGSRLTVL.